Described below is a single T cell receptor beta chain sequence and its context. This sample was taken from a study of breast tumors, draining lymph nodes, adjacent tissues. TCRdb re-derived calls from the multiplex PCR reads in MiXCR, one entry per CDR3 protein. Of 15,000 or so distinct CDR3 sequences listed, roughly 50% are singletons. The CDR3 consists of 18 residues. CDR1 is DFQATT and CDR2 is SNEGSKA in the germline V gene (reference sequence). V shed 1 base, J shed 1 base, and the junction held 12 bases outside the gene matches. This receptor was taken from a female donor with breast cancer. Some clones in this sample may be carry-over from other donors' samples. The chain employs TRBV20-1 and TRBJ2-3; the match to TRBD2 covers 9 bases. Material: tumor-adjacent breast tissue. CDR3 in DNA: TGCAGTGCTAGAGCGAAGCGGGAGGTTAGTTTAGGCACAGATACGCAGTATTTT. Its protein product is CSARAKREVSLGTDTQYF.